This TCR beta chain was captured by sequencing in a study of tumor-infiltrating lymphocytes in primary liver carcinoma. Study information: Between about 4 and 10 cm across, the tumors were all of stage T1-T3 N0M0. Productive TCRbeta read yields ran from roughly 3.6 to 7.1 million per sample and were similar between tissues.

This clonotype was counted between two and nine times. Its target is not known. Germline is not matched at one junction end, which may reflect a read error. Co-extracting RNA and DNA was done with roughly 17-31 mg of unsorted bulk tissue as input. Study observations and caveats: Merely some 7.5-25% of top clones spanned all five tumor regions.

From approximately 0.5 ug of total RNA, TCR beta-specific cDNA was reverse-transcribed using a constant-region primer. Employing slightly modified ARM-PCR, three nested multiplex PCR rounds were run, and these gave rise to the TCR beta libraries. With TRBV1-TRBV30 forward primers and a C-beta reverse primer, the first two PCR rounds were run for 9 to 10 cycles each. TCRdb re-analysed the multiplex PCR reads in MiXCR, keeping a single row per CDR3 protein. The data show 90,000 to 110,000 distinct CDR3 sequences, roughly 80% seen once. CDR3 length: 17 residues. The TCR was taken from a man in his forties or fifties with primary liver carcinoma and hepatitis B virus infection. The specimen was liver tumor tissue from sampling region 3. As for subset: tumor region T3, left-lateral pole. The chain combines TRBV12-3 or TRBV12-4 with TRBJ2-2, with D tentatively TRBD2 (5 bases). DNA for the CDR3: TGTGTCAGCAGTTTCCGGGGTAGTGGGAGGAACACCGGGGAGCTGTTTTTT. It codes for CVSSFRGSGRNTGELFF.